The next 26 T cell receptor beta chains were all read from a single sample in a study of T cells in Graves' hyperthyroidism and ophthalmopathy. Amplified TCR beta CDR3 regions derived from RNA transcripts. TCR CDR3 underwent first-round RT-PCR with the HTBI primer set. TCRdb passed the multiplex PCR reads through MiXCR, listing each CDR3 protein once. The table lists around 350,000 distinct CDR3 sequences, roughly 25% of them singletons. The sequenced sample consisted of blood. Receptor source: a man aged 50-60 years with Graves' hyperthyroidism.

Of note for this clonotype: A read error may be the cause here, since a much bigger clone is one base away. The rearrangement uses TRBV6-1 and TRBJ1-1; no clear D gene. The CDR3 sequence is 13 residues long. Germline lookup yields CDR1 MNHNS and CDR2 SASEGT. With 2 bases removed from V and 1 base from J, the gap between germline ends came to 5 bases. Here the CDR3 reads CASSEWGNTEAFF. Here the CDR3 DNA reads TGTGCCAGCAGTGAATGGGGGAACACTGAAGCTTTCTTT.

V gene TRBV5-5 combines with J gene TRBJ2-1; 7 positions match TRBD1. V trimming: 3 bases; J trimming: 12 bases; junction bases outside the gene matches: 15. This CDR3 spans 15 amino acids. The V gene's germline CDR1 is SGHKS and CDR2 YYEKEE (reference sequence). This chain's CDR3 is CASSSVWDSSPRQFF. DNA of the CDR3: TGTGCCAGCAGCTCCGTTTGGGACAGCTCCCCGCGGCAGTTCTTC. Using reference TRBV5-5 and TRBJ2-1 for the parts outside the CDR3, the full variable domain is DAGVTQSPTHLIKTRGQQVTLRCSPISGHKSVSWYQQVLGQGPQFIFQYYEKEERGRGNFPDRFSARQFPNYSSELNVNALLLGDSALYLCASSSVWDSSPRQFFGPGTRLTVL.

This clonotype has more than one count but fewer than ten. CDR3 protein: CASSRGGAAAYEQYF. The CDR3 coding sequence is TGTGCCAGCAGCCGCGGGGGTGCCGCCGCCTACGAGCAGTACTTC. V gene TRBV3-1 combines with J gene TRBJ2-7, with 7 bases aligning to TRBD2. The germline CDR1 and CDR2 sequences are LGHDT and YNNKEL (reference sequence). Trimming took 4 bases from V and 2 from J; bases not matched to a gene: 8. This CDR3 region has 15 residues.

The J gene is TRBJ1-3, the V gene TRBV7-2, with 9 bases fitting TRBD1. The CDR3 spans 17 residues. The V and J ends lost 0 bases and 8 bases, in that order; junction bases with no gene match: 11. CDR1 SGHTA and CDR2 FQGNSA come from the germline V gene. The CDR3 DNA reads TGTGCCAGCAGCTTAGCTCACGGACAGGGGAAGAGGCACACCATATATTTT. It translates to CASSLAHGQGKRHTIYF. Looking up the rest from reference TRBV7-2 and TRBJ1-3 gives the full variable domain: GAGVSQSPSNKVTEKGKDVELRCDPISGHTALYWYRQSLGQGLEFLIYFQGNSAPDKSGLPSDRFSAERTGGSVSTLTIQRTQQEDSAVYLCASSLAHGQGKRHTIYFGEGSWLTVV.

This clonotype has at least ten counts. This chain joins TRBV28 and TRBJ1-1; weak D call: TRBD1 (5 bases). Germline CDR1 is MDHEN and CDR2 is SYDVKM. CDR3 length: 14 amino acids. Trimming removed 4 bases at V and 4 bases at J, with 13 bases between. The CDR3 nucleotides are TGTGCCAGCAGTTATTCAGGGTTGGCCACTGAAGCTTTCTTT. This encodes CASSYSGLATEAFF.

V and J are TRBV7-3 and TRBJ2-3; 7 bases agree with TRBD1. The V gene end was trimmed by 6 bases and the J gene end by 4 bases; junction bases not matched to a gene: 13. CDR1 is SGHTA and CDR2 is FQGTGA in the germline V gene. The CDR3 is made up of 16 amino acids. In DNA form, the CDR3 reads TGTGCCAGCAGACCTACCCAGACAGGGCGGGCAGATACGCAGTATTTT. It translates to CASRPTQTGRADTQYF.

The chain has TRBV20-1 and TRBJ1-1; D uncertain. The CDR3 extends over 11 amino acids. Trimming removed 1 base at V and 3 bases at J, with 3 bases between. Germline CDR1 is DFQATT and CDR2 is SNEGSKA (reference sequence). CDR3 in DNA: TGCAGTGCTAGAGCATACACTGAAGCTTTCTTT. Translated: CSARAYTEAFF.

V gene TRBV7-9 combines with J gene TRBJ1-4; D remains ambiguous. CDR1 and CDR2 (germline): SEHNR, FQNEAQ (reference sequence). The V and J ends lost 1 base and 8 bases respectively, with 17 bases between them. The CDR3 runs 16 residues. CDR3 coding DNA: TGTGCCAGCAGCTTAGGAGTTGAAAGTCGATGGGAAAAACTGTTTTTT. Translating it yields CASSLGVESRWEKLFF.

The chain carries TRBV10-2 and TRBJ2-7, with 8 nucleotides matching TRBD1. The CDR3 covers 14 residues. V lost 6 bases, J lost 5 bases, and 9 bases stayed unmatched. The germline gives CDR1 WSHSY, CDR2 SAAADI. In DNA form, the CDR3 reads TGCGCCAGCAGCGAAGGACAGGGTGCCAACGAGCAGTACTTC. This sequence encodes CASSEGQGANEQYF.

This clonotype was seen ten or more times. The gene calls are TRBV6-1 and TRBJ2-7, with TRBD1 matching 11 bases. The J segment lost 12 bases and the V segment lost 6 bases, leaving 16 bases of the junction unmatched. Germline CDR1 MNHNS, CDR2 SASEGT. CDR3 length: 15 amino acids. CDR3 nucleotides: TGTGCCAGCAGACCCTGGACAGGGGGCGCGGGATTCCTGTACTTC. As protein: CASRPWTGGAGFLYF.

This clonotype was observed a handful of times. CDR3 in amino acids: CAWSRVGEAFF. CDR3 nucleotides: TGTGCCTGGAGTAGGGTGGGTGAAGCTTTCTTT. The V call is TRBV30, the J call TRBJ1-1; D call uncertain. Trimming cost V 2 bases and J 7 bases, with 8 bases left between them. Germline V gene data show CDR1 as GTSNPN and CDR2 as SVGIG (reference sequence). CDR3 length: 11 residues.

This clonotype was counted between two and nine times. This rearrangement joins TRBV2 to TRBJ2-6; no firm D call. The CDR3 loop spans 14 amino acids. Trimming pared 11 bases from V and 2 bases from J, leaving 13 bases between. Germline V lookup: CDR1 SNHLY, CDR2 FYNNEI. The DNA for the CDR3 is TGTGCCGGCGATCGAGACCCTGGGGCCAACGTCCTGACTTTC. This codes for CAGDRDPGANVLTF.

The chain recombines TRBV19 with TRBJ1-2; D is unresolved. The CDR3 has 13 residues. Germline V lookup: CDR1 LNHDA, CDR2 SQIVND (reference sequence). Trimming took 7 bases from V and 3 from J, leaving 12 bases between them. CDR3 in DNA: TGTGCCAGTACCAACCGAGGAGACTATGGCTACACCTTC. It yields the protein CASTNRGDYGYTF.

This clonotype was seen at least ten times. The rearrangement joins TRBV2 to TRBJ1-1; D might be TRBD1 (5 bases). Germline V lookup: CDR1 SNHLY, CDR2 FYNNEI. The CDR3 spans 13 residues. Trimming pared 8 bases from V and 1 base from J, leaving 11 bases between. This CDR3 reads CASCRESNTEAFF. The CDR3 DNA is TGTGCCAGCTGCAGGGAGTCGAACACTGAAGCTTTCTTT.

A few counts support this clonotype. The V and J genes are TRBV11-2 and TRBJ1-1, with TRBD1 matching over 7 bases. Per germline, CDR1 SGHAT and CDR2 FQNNGV. The CDR3 runs to 15 residues. The J segment lost 5 bases and the V segment lost 6 bases, leaving 12 bases of the junction unmatched. This CDR3 reads CASRNRQGTDTEAFF. The CDR3 DNA reads TGTGCCAGCAGAAATCGACAGGGAACGGATACTGAAGCTTTCTTT.

The chain links TRBV7-9 to TRBJ1-1; D gene unclear. CDR1 is SEHNR, CDR2 FQNEAQ, per germline (reference sequence). The V end was cut by 0 bases, the J end by 3 bases, with 8 bases between. This CDR3 contains 14 residues. The CDR3 DNA is TGTGCCAGCAGCTTAGCAGGGAGGGACACTGAAGCTTTCTTT. It specifies CASSLAGRDTEAFF.

The table lists this clonotype with a few counts. The chain links TRBV5-1 to TRBJ2-1, with TRBD1 identical over 7 bases. The CDR3 length is 15 residues. Germline V gene lookup returns CDR1 SGHRS and CDR2 YFSETQ. V was pared by 4 bases and J by 4 bases, with 8 bases of the junction left unmatched. The CDR3, as DNA: TGCGCCAGCAGCCTCAGGGGACAGAAATACAATGAGCAGTTCTTC. It specifies CASSLRGQKYNEQFF.

This clonotype was counted only a few times. The V gene is TRBV6-5, the J gene TRBJ2-7, with 7 bases lining up with TRBD2. J lost 2 bases, V lost 4 bases, and 11 bases had no gene match. Germline CDR1 and CDR2: MNHEY and SVGAGI. This CDR3 spans 16 amino acids. The CDR3 nucleotides read TGTGCCAGCAGTTCCGACGGGGCTAGCGGCACCTACGAGCAGTACTTC. This gives the protein CASSSDGASGTYEQYF.

This chain uses TRBV5-1 with TRBJ2-4; TRBD1 or TRBD2 may be the D gene (6 bases each). The CDR3 totals 17 residues. Germline V gene sequence: CDR1 SGHRS, CDR2 YFSETQ. The V gene lost 0 bases and the J gene lost 0 bases, with 13 bases spanning the gap. CDR3 sequence reads: CASSLGGGRLAKNIQYF. CDR3 nucleotide sequence: TGCGCCAGCAGCTTGGGTGGGGGGCGGCTAGCCAAAAACATTCAGTACTTC.

CDR3 residues: CASSEALKETQYF. CDR3 coding DNA: TGTGCCAGCAGTGAAGCGCTTAAAGAGACCCAGTACTTC. The chain joins TRBV6-1 to TRBJ2-5; D unclear. Trimming removed 0 bases from V and 3 bases from J, with 5 bases in between. Germline-derived CDR1 and CDR2 are MNHNS and SASEGT. The CDR3 loop spans 13 amino acids.

The rearrangement joins TRBV30 to TRBJ2-2, with a weak D call TRBD2 (5 bases). In germline, CDR1 is GTSNPN, CDR2 SVGIG (reference sequence). The CDR3 has 12 residues. Between the trimmed V and J ends, which lost 4 bases and 5 bases, there was a span of 8 bases. CDR3 DNA sequence: TGTGCCTGGAAGAGGGTTACCGGGGAGCTGTTTTTT. It translates to CAWKRVTGELFF.

The chain couples TRBV5-1 to TRBJ2-1, with D possibly being TRBD1 or TRBD2 (6 bases each). The V gene's germline CDR1 is SGHRS and CDR2 YFSETQ. The CDR3 runs 13 residues. V was pared by 4 bases and J by 6 bases, with 11 bases between. The CDR3 region is CASSGGLLNEQFF. The DNA of the CDR3 is TGCGCCAGCAGCGGGGGGCTGCTCAATGAGCAGTTCTTC.

This clonotype was counted a few times. The chain recombines TRBV5-4 with TRBJ1-4, with 10 bases that match TRBD1. This CDR3 has 15 amino acids. Germline CDR1 is SGHNT and CDR2 is YYREEE (reference sequence). The V gene end was trimmed by 4 bases and the J gene end by 1 base; junction bases not matched to a gene: 1. Written as DNA, the CDR3 is TGTGCCAGCAGCCGGGACAGGGGAACTAATGAAAAACTGTTTTTT. It yields the protein CASSRDRGTNEKLFF.

Ten or more counts support this clonotype. The chain is built from TRBV6-6 and TRBJ2-7; TRBD2 matches at 10 bases. This CDR3 is built from 16 residues. The germline V gene encodes CDR1 MNHNY and CDR2 SVGAGI (reference sequence). V trimming: 2 bases; J trimming: 4 bases; junction bases outside the gene matches: 8. The CDR3 sequence is CASSYGPSGSGYEQYF. The CDR3 DNA is TGTGCCAGCAGTTACGGGCCTAGCGGGAGTGGTTACGAGCAGTACTTC.

This clonotype was counted at least ten times. The rearrangement joins TRBV12-3 or TRBV12-4 to TRBJ2-3; TRBD2 agrees at 15 bases. Germline trimming cut 6 bases from V and 5 bases from J; bases unmatched to any gene: 12. The CDR3 loop spans 18 amino acids. The CDR3 DNA reads as TGTGCCAGCAGCCCCGGACTAGCGGGAGGGAGAAGGGGAGATACGCAGTATTTT. Residues: CASSPGLAGGRRGDTQYF.

The chain couples TRBV12-5 to TRBJ1-1, with D hard to call. This CDR3 spans 15 amino acids. The germline V gene has CDR1 LGHNT and CDR2 FRNRAP. V lost 0 bases and J lost 3, with 11 bases in between. CDR3 DNA: TGTGCTAGTGGTTTGGTACGCAGTCGCGACACTGAAGCTTTCTTT. Its translation is CASGLVRSRDTEAFF.